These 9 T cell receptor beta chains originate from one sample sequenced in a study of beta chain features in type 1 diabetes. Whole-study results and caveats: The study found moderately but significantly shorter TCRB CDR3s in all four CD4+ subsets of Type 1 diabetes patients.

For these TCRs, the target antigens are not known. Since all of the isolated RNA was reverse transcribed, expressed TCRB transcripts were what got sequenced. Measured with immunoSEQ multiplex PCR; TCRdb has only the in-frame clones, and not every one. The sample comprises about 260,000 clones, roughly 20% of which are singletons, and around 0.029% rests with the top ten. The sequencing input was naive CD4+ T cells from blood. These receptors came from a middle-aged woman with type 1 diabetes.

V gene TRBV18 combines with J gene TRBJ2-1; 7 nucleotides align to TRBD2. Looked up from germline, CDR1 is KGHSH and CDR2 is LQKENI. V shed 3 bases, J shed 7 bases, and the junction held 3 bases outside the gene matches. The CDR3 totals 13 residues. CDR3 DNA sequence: TGTGCCAGCTCACCGGGACTACCTAATGAGCAGTTCTTC. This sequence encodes CASSPGLPNEQFF.

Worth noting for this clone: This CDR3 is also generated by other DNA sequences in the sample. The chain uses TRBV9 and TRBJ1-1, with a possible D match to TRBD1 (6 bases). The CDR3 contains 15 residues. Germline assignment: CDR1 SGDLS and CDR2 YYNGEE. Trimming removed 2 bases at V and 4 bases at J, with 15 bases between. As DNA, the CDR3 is TGTGCCAGCAGCGTGAGGGGGGGAGAGGGCACTGAAGCTTTCTTT. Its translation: CASSVRGGEGTEAFF. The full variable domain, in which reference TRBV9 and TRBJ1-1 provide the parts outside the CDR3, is DSGVTQTPKHLITATGQRVTLRCSPRSGDLSVYWYQQSLDQGLQFLIQYYNGEERAKGNILERFSAQQFPDLHSELNLSSLELGDSALYFCASSVRGGEGTEAFFGQGTRLTVV.

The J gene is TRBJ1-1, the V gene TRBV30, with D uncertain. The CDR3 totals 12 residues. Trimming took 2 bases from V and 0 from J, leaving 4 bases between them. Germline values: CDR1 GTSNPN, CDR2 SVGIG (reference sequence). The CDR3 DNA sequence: TGTGCCTGGAGTCGGGTGAACACTGAAGCTTTCTTT. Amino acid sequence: CAWSRVNTEAFF.

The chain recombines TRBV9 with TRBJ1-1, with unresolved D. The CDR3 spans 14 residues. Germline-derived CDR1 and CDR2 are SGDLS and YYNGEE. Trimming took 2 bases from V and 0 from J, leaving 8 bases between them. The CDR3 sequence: CASSVGLMNTEAFF. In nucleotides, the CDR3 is TGTGCCAGCAGCGTGGGCCTCATGAACACTGAAGCTTTCTTT.

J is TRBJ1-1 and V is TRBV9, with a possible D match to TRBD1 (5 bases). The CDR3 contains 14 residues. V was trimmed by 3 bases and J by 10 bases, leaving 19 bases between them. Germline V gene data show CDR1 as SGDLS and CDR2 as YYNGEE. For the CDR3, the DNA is TGTGCCAGCAGCGGTCAGGGTATCGGCCATCGAGCTTTCTTT. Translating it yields CASSGQGIGHRAFF.

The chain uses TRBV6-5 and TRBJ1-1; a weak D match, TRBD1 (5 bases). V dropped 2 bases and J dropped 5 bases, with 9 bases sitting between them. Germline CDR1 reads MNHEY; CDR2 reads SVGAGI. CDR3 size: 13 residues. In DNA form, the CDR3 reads TGTGCCAGCAGTTACGACAGTGCGACTGAAGCTTTCTTT. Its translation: CASSYDSATEAFF.

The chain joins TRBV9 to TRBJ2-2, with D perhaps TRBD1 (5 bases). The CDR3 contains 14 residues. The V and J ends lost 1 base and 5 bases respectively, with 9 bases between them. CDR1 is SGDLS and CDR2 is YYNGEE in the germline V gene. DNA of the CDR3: TGTGCCAGCAGCGTACTCCAGGGAACCGGGGAGCTGTTTTTT. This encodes CASSVLQGTGELFF.

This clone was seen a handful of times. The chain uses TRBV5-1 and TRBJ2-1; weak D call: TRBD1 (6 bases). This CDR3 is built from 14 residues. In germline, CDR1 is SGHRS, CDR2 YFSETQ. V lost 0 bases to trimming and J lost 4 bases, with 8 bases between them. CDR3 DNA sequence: TGCGCCAGCAGCTTGGCAGGGGCTTACAATGAGCAGTTCTTC. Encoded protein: CASSLAGAYNEQFF. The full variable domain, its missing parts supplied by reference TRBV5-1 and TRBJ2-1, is KAGVTQTPRYLIKTRGQQVTLSCSPISGHRSVSWYQQTPGQGLQFLFEYFSETQRNKGNFPGRFSGRQFSNSRSEMNVSTLELGDSALYLCASSLAGAYNEQFFGPGTRLTVL.

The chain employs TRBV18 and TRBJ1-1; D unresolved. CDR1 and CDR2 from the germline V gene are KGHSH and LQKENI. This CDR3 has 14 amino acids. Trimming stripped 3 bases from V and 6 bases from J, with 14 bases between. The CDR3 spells CASSPLESGPEAFF. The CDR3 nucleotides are TGTGCCAGCTCACCGCTGGAGAGCGGGCCTGAAGCTTTCTTT.